This T cell receptor (beta chain) is drawn from a study of TIL therapy for anti-PD-1-resistant metastatic lung cancer. Study context: By whole-exome sequencing, median non-synonymous tumor mutation burden was roughly 1.6 mutations per megabase.

The libraries were made with immunoSEQ v3. Libraries were prepared by immunoSEQ multiplex PCR; TCRdb keeps only in-frame clonotypes and omits some of them. Of some 90,000 clones detected, about two thirds appear once; the ten largest clones hold 9.5% to 13%. Time point described: pre-treatment sample, taken before nivolumab and TIL therapy. Tumor tissue came from excised metastases, mostly pleural nodules or supraclavicular lymph nodes. Adults with stage 4 NSCLC were enrolled in a phase I trial. The CDR3 consists of 15 residues. CDR1 and CDR2 from the germline V gene are DFQATT and SNEGSKA (reference sequence). V lost 3 bases and J 5 bases, leaving 14 bases between the germline ends.

The TCR was taken from a person aged 25 to 80 with non-small cell lung cancer. The material was tumor tissue, obtained at baseline. V gene TRBV20-1 combines with J gene TRBJ1-6; D not certain. CDR3 in DNA: TGCAGTGCTAGTGAGGGCCTAAGAGATAATTCACCCCTCCACTTT. As protein: CSASEGLRDNSPLHF.